This passage covers 8 T cell receptor beta chains from one sample sequenced in a study of early T cells in non-severe SARS-CoV-2 infection. TCRdb re-called the 5' RACE reads with MiXCR, one entry per CDR3 protein. This table holds roughly 80,000 distinct CDR3 sequences, 5.5% to 7.5% found once. Sequenced sample: whole blood. The receptor set was obtained from an adult who was a healthcare worker with PCR-confirmed SARS-CoV-2 infection or an uninfected control (not recorded which).

This clonotype was seen a few times. The V gene is TRBV19, the J gene TRBJ2-2; D possibly corresponds to TRBD1 (6 bases). Trimming removed 5 bases from V and 6 bases from J, with 25 bases in between. The CDR3 is 18 amino acids. Germline V CDR1 and CDR2: LNHDA, SQIVND (reference sequence). The CDR3 sequence is CASSATRGSGNRAGELFF. The CDR3 nucleotides read TGTGCCAGTAGTGCTACTAGAGGATCCGGGAACAGGGCCGGGGAGCTGTTTTTT.

The table lists this clonotype with a few counts. V and J are TRBV11-2 and TRBJ2-7; D is possibly TRBD1 (5 bases). Trimming stripped 0 bases from V and 2 bases from J, with 11 bases between. Germline V lookup: CDR1 SGHAT, CDR2 FQNNGV. The CDR3 is 15 residues long. The CDR3 nucleotides are TGTGCCAGCAGCTTAGAGTTGGGGCCTGCCTACGAGCAGTACTTC. Its protein is CASSLELGPAYEQYF.

This clonotype was counted only a few times. The rearrangement links TRBV18 to TRBJ2-3; D is unclear. The germline CDR1 and CDR2 sequences are KGHSH and LQKENI. V was pared by 0 bases and J by 1 base, with 8 bases between. The CDR3 is 15 amino acids. CDR3 sequence reads: CASSPPRPRTDTQYF. The CDR3 coding sequence is TGTGCCAGCTCACCACCGCGGCCCCGCACAGATACGCAGTATTTT.

This clonotype was counted many times. The rearrangement joins TRBV20-1 to TRBJ1-1; D possibly corresponds to TRBD1 (6 bases). The CDR3 is 15 amino acids. Per germline, CDR1 DFQATT and CDR2 SNEGSKA (reference sequence). V lost 0 bases and J lost 2, with 13 bases in between. The CDR3 protein is CSARDRRGGNTEAFF. Written as DNA, the CDR3 is TGCAGTGCTAGAGATCGAAGAGGGGGAAACACTGAAGCTTTCTTT.

This chain uses TRBV7-9 with TRBJ2-7; 8 bases line up with TRBD1. The germline V gene encodes CDR1 SEHNR and CDR2 FQNEAQ (reference sequence). CDR3 length: 15 residues. The ends lost 4 bases at V and 2 bases at J; junction bases unmatched: 7. CDR3 DNA: TGTGCCAGCAGCTCGCAGGGGGCGCTTCCCTACGAGCAGTACTTC. Translation gives CASSSQGALPYEQYF.

This clonotype was observed many times. V gene TRBV3-1 combines with J gene TRBJ2-3, with D tentatively TRBD1 or TRBD2 (5 bases each). The V and J ends lost 4 bases and 5 bases respectively, with 13 bases between them. Germline values: CDR1 LGHDT, CDR2 YNNKEL (reference sequence). The CDR3 consists of 14 residues. The chain's CDR3 is CASSLNGARDTQYF. CDR3 sequence (DNA): TGTGCCAGCAGCCTCAACGGGGCAAGAGATACGCAGTATTTT.

The sample holds many counts of this clonotype. The chain couples TRBV5-4 to TRBJ2-1; weak D call: TRBD2 (6 bases). The CDR3 spans 15 residues. In germline, CDR1 is SGHNT, CDR2 YYREEE (reference sequence). The germline V and J ends were trimmed by 4 bases and 6 bases, with 17 bases remaining between them. The CDR3 reads CASSDRRATFNEQFF. The CDR3 DNA reads TGTGCCAGCAGCGATAGGAGGGCCACTTTCAATGAGCAGTTCTTC. Using reference TRBV5-4 and TRBJ2-1 for the parts outside the CDR3, the full variable domain is ETGVTQSPTHLIKTRGQQVTLRCSSQSGHNTVSWYQQALGQGPQFIFQYYREEENGRGNFPPRFSGLQFPNYSSELNVNALELDDSALYLCASSDRRATFNEQFFGPGTRLTVL.

This clonotype was found many times. The genes are TRBV10-3 and TRBJ2-7; D assignment may be TRBD1 or TRBD2 (8 bases each). The CDR3 has 16 residues. The germline V gene encodes CDR1 ENHRY and CDR2 SYGVKD. Trimming took off 0 bases at V and 3 bases at J, with 15 bases between the two ends. This CDR3 is CAISESSGTGIYEQYF. Written as DNA, the CDR3 is TGTGCCATCAGTGAGTCTAGCGGGACAGGAATCTACGAGCAGTACTTC.